This T cell receptor beta chain was sequenced during a study of cytomegalovirus exposure and HLA in healthy donors (dated by TCRdb to 2016 to 2017). As for the study more broadly: An earlier analysis of approximately 640 of the donors reported about 250 Gb of sequence data and around 120 million unique TCR beta sequences from roughly 200 million T cells. Roughly 320 gigabases of sequencing data and around 90 million unique TCR sequences made up an early release that covered roughly 670 HLA-typed donors. Of the roughly 400 genotyped donors, approximately 81% were placed in the genetic ancestry cluster associated with self-reported Caucasian donors. The study aimed to test whether cataloging public T cell receptors could reveal signatures of past pathogen exposure. The study profiled the T cell repertoires of some 610 subjects by immunosequencing and related them to cytomegalovirus serostatus. A separate validation cohort of roughly 110 different subjects was used in addition to the roughly 620-subject first cohort. The study combined high-throughput TCR immunosequencing, statistical association of individual TCRs with disease status, and machine learning to predict cytomegalovirus infection status. A later analysis re-examined previously published TCR beta repertoires from about 670 donors and added high-resolution HLA genotyping to investigate patterns of TCR occurrence. Rather than drawing on any new phenotypic data, the later analysis identified candidate immune exposures from TCR beta sequences and the way those sequences occurred across donors. An earlier analysis of approximately 630 of the donors applied high-throughput TCR beta sequencing to assess whether each TCR beta V gene segment acted as functional or pseudogenic. Alongside the repertoire data, information on donor age, sex, ethnicity and CMV serostatus was compiled. In a later genetic analysis, genome-wide SNP genotypes for about three fifths of the roughly 670 donors were used, and that subset was treated as a discovery cohort. All discovery cohort repertoires had been generated using a single sequencing platform. HLA typing covered class I and class II loci at four-digit resolution. Typing coverage differed by locus: A, B, C, DRB1 and DQB1 were typed in roughly 629-630 donors, DQA1 in 522, DPA1 in nearly 610, and DPB1 in just under 490. About 5 DR-DQ haplotypes were handled as single units for association and clustering, since linkage in the cohort was strong. On average, about 240,000 unique TCR beta nucleotide sequences were sequenced per donor among 398 genotyped donors of the cohort, with roughly a sixth of those sequences being non-productive. Overall results and qualifications from the work: Because counts were too low, 15 to 20 rarely observed V segments, including chromosome 9 orphons, were excluded from the earlier analysis of 587 of the donors. An earlier analysis of around 600 of the donors showed that most TCR beta V segments appeared in productive rearrangements either about 90% or about 30% of the time, which broadly matched IMGT annotations. A later analysis found that most CMV-associated TCR beta chains appeared HLA-restricted, with HLA associations seemingly driven largely by CMV exposure. The classifier was reported to diagnose cytomegalovirus status with high specificity and sensitivity in both the original cohort and the validation cohort. In the study, 164 TCR beta chains were listed as associated with cytomegalovirus. A further reported finding was that TCR beta sequences accurately predicted the HLA-A and HLA-B alleles for most subjects in the first cohort. For the cohort, immune exposure information was limited to CMV serostatus. In vitro tests confirmed that a few of the cytomegalovirus-associated TCR beta chains recognize cytomegalovirus antigens. A cluster of highly shared sequence variants was judged likely to be a technical artifact of the sequencing pipeline. When HLA alleles, especially DR and DQ, strongly co-occurred, TCR associations were difficult to assign to individual alleles. Because HLA typing was unavailable for some donors at each locus, only the typed subset was used in association tests. Sequencing depth was assumed to be roughly uniform across donors in the presence/absence analyses, though that assumption may not hold. In a later analysis, HLA-associated TCR beta chains showed more clonal expansion and lower generation probabilities than non-associated chains that were equally common. Correlated functional status among segregating V segments might reflect linkage disequilibrium, but an unknown experimental factor could not be ruled out. Only TCR beta chains were sequenced in this cohort, and the absence of alpha or paired-chain data limited detectable features. Specific HLA alleles were associated with 15,000 to 20,000 TCR beta sequences at a false discovery rate of 0.05 in a later analysis. Some IMGT-functional V segments, including TRBV6-2 and TRBV6-3, could not be told apart with the 87-base-pair reads, so those segments were excluded. A later analysis reported that several top co-occurrence clusters appeared linked to parvovirus B19, influenza, CMV and Epstein-Barr virus. A later analysis found that TCR association rates varied across HLA loci, with DRB1 alleles showing the most associated TCRs and HLA-C alleles the fewest. Most TCR sequences were seen in very few donors, while some public TCRs were found in many individuals. It was suggested by the authors that the approach could potentially be generalized to other disease states and immunological phenotypes. In a later genetic analysis, fewer N-insertions in productive TCRs were reported among donors in an Asian-associated ancestry cluster than the roughly 700-donor mean. V-gene and J-gene trimming of TCR beta chains was associated with a missense DCLRE1C variant in a later genetic analysis, and the association was replicated in an independent cohort.

Relative to germline, V is missing 3 bases and J is missing 1 base, with 7 bases of the junction outside any gene match. The cysteine opens and the phenylalanine closes a CDR3 of 16 amino acids. Only the CDR3 DNA is retained, 48 bases long and in frame from the first base. The CDR1 and CDR2 encoded by the germline V gene are SGHRS and YFSETQ. A few counts support this clone. The antigen it recognizes is unknown. No base quality values were provided; no much bigger clone lies one nucleotide off. To prepare the library, the immunoSEQ multiplex PCR assay was applied. For the multiplex PCR, a mixture combining 60 forward primers for TCR Vbeta segments and 13 reverse primers for TCR Jbeta segments was used. The CDR3 region of rearranged TCR beta genes was amplified from genomic DNA with a multiplex PCR assay. The amplified TCR beta libraries were sequenced on the Illumina HiSeq System as 87-base-pair reads. As for the authors' bioinformatics: In a later analysis, tens of millions of unique TCR beta chains were counted across the 650 to 750 repertoires, and roughly 10 million of these chains were shared by at least two donors. To remove PCR and sequencing errors, raw reads were error-corrected and collapsed into unique sequences using a nearest-neighbor algorithm that merged closely related sequences. V, D and J gene segments were assigned by aligning CDR3 sequences to IMGT reference sequences. For a sequence to be retained, a match of at least six nucleotides was required to both a V gene segment and a J gene segment. Rearrangements were called productive when the CDR3 lacked stop codons and stayed in frame with V and J; all others were non-productive. CDR3 was defined by IMGT convention, running from the second conserved V-encoded cysteine to the conserved J-encoded phenylalanine. The earlier analysis of 500 to 750 of the donors excluded any sequence lacking an unambiguous match to a single V gene segment. An earlier analysis of over 450 of the donors classified V segments as functional when productive rearrangements were above 56.7% and as segregating when the standard deviation between donors was above 5%. A statistical classification framework was built for diagnosing cytomegalovirus status from the catalog of TCR beta chain sequences. V and J gene assignment, in a later analysis, came from comparing TCR nucleotide sequences with IMGT/GENE-DB human TR gene sequences. In a later analysis, CDR3 sequences and most-parsimonious VDJ recombination scenarios were assigned using the TCRdist pipeline. A later analysis defined each TCR beta chain by its CDR3 amino acid sequence plus V-gene family, and excluded reads lacking a unique V-gene family. As a way to deal with suspected cross-contamination and a sequencing artifact, a later analysis dropped 450 to 700 nucleotide sequences that were highly shared and had low generation probability. In a later analysis, a clonal expansion index was calculated for each public chain from normalized within-repertoire ranks of inferred template counts. A later analysis computed generation probabilities with a VDJ recombination model fitted to out-of-frame rearrangements, and checked the results against IGoR. In a later analysis, hypergeometric tests were used to score TCR-TCR, TCR-HLA and TCR-CMV co-occurrence, with a repertoire-size bias correction applied to TCR pairs. A later analysis estimated false discovery rates by permuting HLA or CMV assignments 20 times. In a later analysis, co-occurring TCRs were grouped using DBSCAN, with TCRdist sequence similarity added in when clustering inside HLA-allele-positive subsets. For co-occurrence clustering, repertoires with fewer than 30,000 or more than 120,000 public chains were excluded, along with roughly five repertoires with anomalous nucleotide sharing. TCRdb retrieved this table from immuneACCESS and kept in-frame rearrangements only. Not all clones are present; in checked studies, unresolved V genes account for under half, and no reason is known for the remainder. That table is the source of V, J and clone size, and D and trimming were worked out from the DNA. This sample has roughly 280,000 clones in its table, and 72% of those were observed once. The top ten hold 2% to 2.5% of the sample.

In total, about 650 healthy bone marrow donors made up the cohort. At the time of sampling, every cohort member was nominally healthy, though immune exposures that went unrecorded were likely present. The donor tested CMV seronegative and was one of the 352 seronegative cohort members. Each donor provided a peripheral blood sample, and peripheral blood mononuclear cells were used for TCR beta sequencing. The Qiagen DNeasy Blood Extraction Kit was used to extract genomic DNA from the blood cell samples. In this chain, TRBV5-1 is recombined with TRBJ2-1, and 7 junction bases match TRBD2. This receptor was taken from a female donor in good health and CMV-seronegative. The sample was PBMCs. The nucleotide sequence reads TGCGCCAGCAGCTACGGACTAGTTTTGTCCTACAATGAGCAGTTCTTC. Its protein product is CASSYGLVLSYNEQFF.